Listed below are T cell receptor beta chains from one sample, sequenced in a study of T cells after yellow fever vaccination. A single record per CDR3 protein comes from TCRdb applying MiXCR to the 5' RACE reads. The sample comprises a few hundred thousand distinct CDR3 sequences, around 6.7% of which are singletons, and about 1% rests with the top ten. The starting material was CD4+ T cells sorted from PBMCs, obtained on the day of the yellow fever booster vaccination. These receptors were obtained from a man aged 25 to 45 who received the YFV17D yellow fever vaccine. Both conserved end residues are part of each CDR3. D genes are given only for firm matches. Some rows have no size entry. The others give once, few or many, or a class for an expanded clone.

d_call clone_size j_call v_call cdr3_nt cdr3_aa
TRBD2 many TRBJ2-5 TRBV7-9 TGTGCCAGCAGGACCCTTGTTGGGCTAGCGGAAGAGACCCAGTACTTC CASRTLVGLAEETQYF
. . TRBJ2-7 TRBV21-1 TGTGCCAGCAGCAAAGTATCGGGAGTCGGCCACGAGCAGTACTTC CASSKVSGVGHEQYF
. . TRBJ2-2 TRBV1 TGCACCAGCAGCCAAGATAGACCTAGCGGGAGGACCGGGGAGCTGTTTTTT CTSSQDRPSGRTGELFF
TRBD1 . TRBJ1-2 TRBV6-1 TGTGCCAGCAGTCTCGGGACAGGGTATGGCTACACCTTC CASSLGTGYGYTF
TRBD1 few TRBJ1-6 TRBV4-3 TGCGCCAGCAGCCAAACCGGGACAGCTAATTCACCCCTCCACTTT CASSQTGTANSPLHF
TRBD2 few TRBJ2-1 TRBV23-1 TGCGCCAGCAGTCGGGTTAGCGGGAGGGCTCGTAATGAGCAGTTCTTC CASSRVSGRARNEQFF
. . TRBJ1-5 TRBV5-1 TGCGCCAGCAGCTTGGAGGGGGAGGGGGATGGCAATCAGCCCCAGCATTTT CASSLEGEGDGNQPQHF
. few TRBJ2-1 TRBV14 TGTGCCAGCAGCCAAGTGGGGGTGGGTGAGCAGTTCTTC CASSQVGVGEQFF
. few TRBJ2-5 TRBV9 TGTGCCAGCAGCGTAGGTCGGGGGCTACAAGAGACCCAGTACTTC CASSVGRGLQETQYF
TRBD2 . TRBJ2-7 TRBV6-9 TGTGCCAGCAGTCCGCGAAAGTGGGCTAGCGGGAGGGCCGGGGAATACGAGCAGTACTTC CASSPRKWASGRAGEYEQYF
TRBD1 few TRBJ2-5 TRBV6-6 TGTGCCACCGGGACAGCGAAAGAGACCCAGTACTTC CATGTAKETQYF
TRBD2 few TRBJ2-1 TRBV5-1 TGCGCCAGCAGTAGTTTGCGGGAGGGCCTGTACAATGAGCAGTTCTTC CASSSLREGLYNEQFF
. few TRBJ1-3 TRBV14 TGTGCCAGCAGCCCGCGGACCTCTGGAAACACCATATATTTT CASSPRTSGNTIYF
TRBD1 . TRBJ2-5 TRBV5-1 TGCGCCAGCAGCCTCCGGGACAGGGTCGGGGAGACCCAGTACTTC CASSLRDRVGETQYF
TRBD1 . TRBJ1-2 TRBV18 TGTGCCAGCTCCCCGAGGGGGGACAGCTATGGCTACACCTTC CASSPRGDSYGYTF
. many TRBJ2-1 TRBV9 TGTGCCAGCAGCGTAGGATGGTCAGGGAGGAATGAGCAGTTCTTC CASSVGWSGRNEQFF
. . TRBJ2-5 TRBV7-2 TGTGCCAGCAGCAATTCCCCCGGGACGCAGTCGGGGACCCAGTACTTC CASSNSPGTQSGTQYF
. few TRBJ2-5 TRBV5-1 TGCGCCAGCGGGGAGTGGGAGACCCAGTACTTC CASGEWETQYF
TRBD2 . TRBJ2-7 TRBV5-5 TGTGCCAGCAGCTTGGCTAGCGGGAGGTTCAACGAGCAGTACTTC CASSLASGRFNEQYF
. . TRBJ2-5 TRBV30 TGTGCCTGGAGTGACCCCAGGAGGGGGCCGCGGGAGACCCAGTACTTC CAWSDPRRGPRETQYF
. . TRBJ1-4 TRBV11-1 TGTGCCAGCAGCTTAGCGTCCGGACCATTTCCGAACAACATTCCCCTGTTTTTT CASSLASGPFPNNIPLFF
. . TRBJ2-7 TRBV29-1 TGCAGCGTTCTTACGGAGAGGTACGAGCAGTACTTC CSVLTERYEQYF
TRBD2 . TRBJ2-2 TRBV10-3 TGTGCCATGCGGACTAGCGGCACCGGGGAGCTGTTTTTT CAMRTSGTGELFF
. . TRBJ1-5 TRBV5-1 TGCGCCAGCAGCTTGGCCAGGGACAGCAATCAGCCCCAGCATTTT CASSLARDSNQPQHF
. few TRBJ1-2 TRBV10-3 TGTGCCATCAGTGGGGCAGGGACTAACTATGGCTACACCTTC CAISGAGTNYGYTF
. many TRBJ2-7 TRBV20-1 TGCAGTGCTAGGGACCTTTACGAGCAGTACTTC CSARDLYEQYF
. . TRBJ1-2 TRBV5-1 TGCGCCAGCAGCTTGGAGACCGCTAACTATGGCTACACCTTC CASSLETANYGYTF
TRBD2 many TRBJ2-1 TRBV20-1 TGCAGTGCTAGGGCCCCGACTAGCGGGAGCTATGAGCAGTTCTTC CSARAPTSGSYEQFF
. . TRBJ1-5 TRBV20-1 TGCAGTGCTTACCGAGGGAATGTAAATCAGCCCCAGCATTTT CSAYRGNVNQPQHF
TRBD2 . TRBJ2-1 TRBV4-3 TGCGCCAGCAGCTTCCGAGTCGCGGGAGGGGTCAATGAGCAGTTCTTC CASSFRVAGGVNEQFF
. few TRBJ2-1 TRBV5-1 TGCGCCAGCACACCGGGACTCCAAGCCTACAATGAGCAGTTCTTC CASTPGLQAYNEQFF
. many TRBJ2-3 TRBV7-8 TGTGCCAGCAGCTTAGGTTCGGCGGAAGATACGCAGTATTTT CASSLGSAEDTQYF
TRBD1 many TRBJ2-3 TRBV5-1 TGCGCCAGCAGCTCGTACAGGGGGCTCATGCAGCTCAACGGCACAGATACGCAGTATTTT CASSSYRGLMQLNGTDTQYF
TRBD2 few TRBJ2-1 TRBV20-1 TGCAGTGCTAGGGCCGCCAGCGGGAGGTGGAATGAGCAGTTCTTC CSARAASGRWNEQFF
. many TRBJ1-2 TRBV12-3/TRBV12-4 TGTGCCAGCAGTTTAAAAACGGGGAACTATGGCTACACCTTC CASSLKTGNYGYTF
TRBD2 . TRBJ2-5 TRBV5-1 TGCGCCAGCAGCCAGATGGCACTAGCGAGAGAAGAGACCCAGTACTTC CASSQMALAREETQYF
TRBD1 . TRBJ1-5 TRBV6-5 TGTGCCAGCAGTTCAAAAGGGGACAGGGTCTCGAGCAATCAGCCCCAGCATTTT CASSSKGDRVSSNQPQHF
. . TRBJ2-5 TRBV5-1 TGCGCCAGCAGGACGGGGGGGACCACAGGGGGGCAGACCCAGTACTTC CASRTGGTTGGQTQYF
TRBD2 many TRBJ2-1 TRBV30 TGTGCCTGGAGGAGAGCGGGAGTTTTCGGTGAGCAGTTCTTC CAWRRAGVFGEQFF
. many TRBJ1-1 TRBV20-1 TGCAGTGCCCCTGTGGCGAACACTGAAGCTTTCTTT CSAPVANTEAFF
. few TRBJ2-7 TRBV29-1 TGCAGCGTTGAAGATGGGGTCTACGAGCAGTACTTC CSVEDGVYEQYF
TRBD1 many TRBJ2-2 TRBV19 TGTGCCAGTAGTCCCGGACAGGTCGCCGGGGAGCTGTTTTTT CASSPGQVAGELFF